Listed below are T cell receptor beta chains from one sample, sequenced in a study of blood T cell repertoires in COVID-19. Here immunoSEQ multiplex PCR was the method, and the copy in TCRdb shows in-frame clones only, minus some. The repertoire holds approximately 400,000 clones, with about 80% as singletons. The specimen sequenced was peripheral blood. These receptors all come from a human donor with acute or convalescent COVID-19. The donor label of this sample is uncertain. Each CDR3 is given with its conserved first and last residue. A D gene is named only where the DNA matches it firmly. The size field is filled for only some rows; it gives once, few, many or a size class.

j_call,cdr3_length,clone_size,v_call,d_call,cdr3_nt,cdr3_aa
TRBJ2-1,18,.,TRBV18,TRBD2,TGTGCCAGCTCACCATTGACTAGCGGGAGGAGCTCCTACAATGAGCAGTTCTTC,CASSPLTSGRSSYNEQFF
TRBJ2-2,14,.,TRBV5-1,TRBD1,TGCGCCAGCAGCTCACAGGGGGCGACCGGGGAGCTGTTTTTT,CASSSQGATGELFF
TRBJ2-1,15,few,TRBV7-6,TRBD2,TGTGCCAGCAGTTTCGGACTAGCGGGAGTCGATGAGCAGTTCTTC,CASSFGLAGVDEQFF
TRBJ2-5,14,.,TRBV18,.,TGTGCCAGCTCACCAGTCGGGGGTCACGAGACCCAGTACTTC,CASSPVGGHETQYF
TRBJ2-7,13,.,TRBV27,TRBD1,TGTGCCACCCGGACAGGTTTGGTTGGGGAGCAGTACTTC,CATRTGLVGEQYF
TRBJ1-1,15,once,TRBV5-4,.,TGTGCCAGCAGCTCGGGGGGGAGGTCGAACACTGAAGCTTTCTTT,CASSSGGRSNTEAFF
TRBJ2-2,15,.,TRBV6-5,TRBD2,TGTGCCAGCAGAAGAGCGGGAAGGGGCACCGGGGAGCTGTTTTTT,CASRRAGRGTGELFF
TRBJ1-6,15,few,TRBV5-1,.,TGCGCCAGCAGCTTGTCGTTCGGGGGGAATTCACCCCTCCACTTT,CASSLSFGGNSPLHF
TRBJ2-2,15,once,TRBV30,TRBD2,TGTGCCTGGAGTGAGGGTAGCGGGAGAGCCGGGGAGCTGTTTTTT,CAWSEGSGRAGELFF
TRBJ2-7,12,.,TRBV10-1,.,TGCGCCAGCAAGTTGATAGTTGACGAGCAGTACTTC,CASKLIVDEQYF
TRBJ1-1,16,.,TRBV3-1/TRBV3-2,.,TGTGCCAGCAGCCAAGGATTCCAGTTTCGGACACCAGAAGCTTTCTTT,CASSQGFQFRTPEAFF
TRBJ1-2,14,.,TRBV6-5,TRBD1,TGTGCCAGCAGAGTCGACAGGGCGGGGTACGGCTACACCTTC,CASRVDRAGYGYTF
TRBJ2-1,14,.,TRBV6-5,.,TGTGCCAGCAGTTACGGGGGGGCAGACAATGAGCAGTTCTTC,CASSYGGADNEQFF
TRBJ2-7,13,once,TRBV18,.,TGTGCCAGCTCTCCTGAAAGGGGGTACGAGCAGTACTTC,CASSPERGYEQYF
TRBJ1-1,16,.,TRBV5-1,TRBD1,TGCGCCAGCAGCTTGGAACAGGGGGACCGGAACACTGAAGCTTTCTTT,CASSLEQGDRNTEAFF
TRBJ2-2,14,.,TRBV2,TRBD2,TGTGCCAGCAGTAGCGGGAGGGCCACCGGGGAGCTGTTTTTT,CASSSGRATGELFF
TRBJ2-3,16,.,TRBV7-6,TRBD2,TGTGCCAGCAGCTTGTTACTAGCGGGAGGGCAAGATACGCAGTATTTT,CASSLLLAGGQDTQYF
TRBJ2-1,15,.,TRBV5-4,.,TGTGCCAGCAGCGCCAGAAAAGCGGGTTACAATGAGCAGTTCTTC,CASSARKAGYNEQFF
TRBJ2-1,15,.,TRBV15,TRBD1,TGTGCCACCAAGGTAGGGGGCTATTCCTACAATGAGCAGTTCTTC,CATKVGGYSYNEQFF
TRBJ2-3,13,.,TRBV2,.,TGTGCCAGCGGGGTGGAGCGGACAGATACGCAGTATTTT,CASGVERTDTQYF
TRBJ2-5,14,.,TRBV5-4,TRBD2,TGTGCCAGCAGCTTGGGGACTAGCGCACAGACCCAGTACTTC,CASSLGTSAQTQYF
TRBJ1-2,14,.,TRBV5-1,.,TGCGCCAGCAGCTTGGCCCAGGGGCGTGATGGCTACACCTTC,CASSLAQGRDGYTF
TRBJ1-5,15,.,TRBV5-4,TRBD1,TGTGCCAGCAGCTTGGGACAGGGGGCGAATCAGCCCCAGCATTTT,CASSLGQGANQPQHF
TRBJ2-7,14,.,TRBV28,.,TGTGCCAGCATTGACAGGCGCCTATCCTACGAGCAGTACTTC,CASIDRRLSYEQYF
TRBJ1-5,13,once,TRBV6-5,.,TGTGCCAGCAGTTACGCCAGATATCAGCCCCAGCATTTT,CASSYARYQPQHF
TRBJ1-3,15,.,TRBV25-1,.,TGTGCCAGCAGCTTACAGGGCGTCTCTGGAAACACCATATATTTT,CASSLQGVSGNTIYF
TRBJ1-1,16,.,TRBV7-9,TRBD1,TGTGCCAGCAGCCCCCAGACAGGGACAACGGGAACTGAAGCTTTCTTT,CASSPQTGTTGTEAFF
TRBJ2-5,13,.,TRBV5-1,.,TGCGCCCGCAGCTGGGGGGGCGGGGAGACCCAGTACTTC,CARSWGGGETQYF
TRBJ1-2,13,.,TRBV3-1/TRBV3-2,.,TGTGCCAGCAGCCTGACAGGCCCTTATGGCTACACCTTC,CASSLTGPYGYTF
TRBJ2-5,17,.,TRBV14,TRBD2,TGTGCCAGCAGCCAAGCCCCTAGCGGGAGAATTGGAGAGACCCAGTACTTC,CASSQAPSGRIGETQYF
TRBJ2-2,13,.,TRBV30,.,TGTGCCTGGAGGGTAGCGAACACCGGGGAGCTGTTTTTT,CAWRVANTGELFF
TRBJ1-1,11,.,TRBV28,TRBD1,TGTGCCAGCATACGACAGGGAATGGCTTTCTTT,CASIRQGMAFF
TRBJ1-1,13,.,TRBV30,.,TGTGCCTGGAGTGTACAAGAAAGCACTGAAGCTTTCTTT,CAWSVQESTEAFF
TRBJ1-2,14,.,TRBV4-1,.,TGCGCCAGCAGCCAAGCGGTCACCGTCTATGGCTACACCTTC,CASSQAVTVYGYTF
TRBJ1-1,12,few,TRBV3-1/TRBV3-2,.,TGTGCCAGCAGCCAAGTCCCGTCTGAAGCTTTCTTT,CASSQVPSEAFF
TRBJ2-1,15,.,TRBV12-5,.,TGTGCTAGTGGTGCAGCCGGCGGGACCTACAATGAGCAGTTCTTC,CASGAAGGTYNEQFF
TRBJ1-2,13,once,TRBV15,.,TGTGCCACCAGCAGAGATAGTTACTATGGCTACACCTTC,CATSRDSYYGYTF
TRBJ2-1,13,.,TRBV27,.,TGTGCCAGCAGTAACAGTTATTCCCGTGAGCAGTTCTTC,CASSNSYSREQFF
TRBJ1-5,13,few,TRBV2,TRBD1,TGTGCCAGCAGGGGACAGGGGGTTCAGCCCCAGCATTTT,CASRGQGVQPQHF
TRBJ1-1,14,.,TRBV14,.,TGTGCCAGCAGCCGTGGACAGAGGTACACTGAAGCTTTCTTT,CASSRGQRYTEAFF
TRBJ1-4,18,.,TRBV21-1,.,TGTGCCAGCAGCAAAACGAGAGGGCGAAGGGCACCTAATGAAAAACTGTTTTTT,CASSKTRGRRAPNEKLFF
TRBJ1-2,15,.,TRBV5-4,.,TGTGCCAGCAGCCCCGGCGGGGAACGAAACTATGGCTACACCTTC,CASSPGGERNYGYTF
TRBJ1-2,15,.,TRBV7-9,.,TGTGCCAGCAGCCAAGATATCGCCGGTTCCATTGGCTACACCTTC,CASSQDIAGSIGYTF
TRBJ2-7,16,.,TRBV5-1,TRBD1,TGCGCCAGCAGCTTTGAGGGACCGGGACAGGGGGCCGAGCAGTACTTC,CASSFEGPGQGAEQYF
TRBJ1-5,15,.,TRBV18,TRBD1,TGTGCCAGCTCACAGGACAGGGTAGGGAATCAGCCCCAGCATTTT,CASSQDRVGNQPQHF
TRBJ2-1,11,.,TRBV28,TRBD1,TGTGCCAGCAGCTCTAGACAGGGAGAGTTCTTC,CASSSRQGEFF
TRBJ1-4,19,.,TRBV7-2,TRBD1,TGTGCCAGCAGCACCCGGGACAGGCTAGCCTCGGCAACTAATGAAAAACTGTTTTTT,CASSTRDRLASATNEKLFF
TRBJ2-3,13,.,TRBV4-2,.,TGTGCCAGCAGCCCACACCTTGCCGATACGCAGTATTTT,CASSPHLADTQYF